This passage covers 29 T cell receptor beta chains from one sample sequenced in a study of cytotoxic CD8 clonotypes in ibrutinib-treated CLL. Assay: immunoSEQ multiplex PCR; the TCRdb copy retains only in-frame clones and omits some. Here the sample spans 100,000 to 150,000 clones, 70% to 90% being singletons. Specimen: PBMCs, collected after 24 months of ibrutinib treatment. These receptors all stem from a human donor with chronic lymphocytic leukemia.

The chain recombines TRBV7-2 with TRBJ2-3; possibly TRBD2 for D (7 bases). The CDR3 has 14 residues. CDR1 SGHTA and CDR2 FQGNSA come from the germline V gene. Trimming shortened V by 5 bases and J by 6 bases, and 15 bases separated the two germline ends. In nucleotides, the CDR3 is TGTGCCAGCAGCAAGGGGGGGTCGCAGGATACGCAGTATTTT. Translating it yields CASSKGGSQDTQYF.

The rearrangement uses TRBV29-1 and TRBJ1-1; D call uncertain. Germline V gene sequence: CDR1 SQVTM, CDR2 ANQGSEA. The V end lost 6 bases, the J end lost 6 bases, and 14 bases lay between the germline ends. This CDR3 has 12 amino acids. CDR3 sequence reads: CSVAGVGAEAFF. CDR3 sequence (DNA): TGCAGCGTCGCAGGAGTCGGGGCTGAAGCTTTCTTT.

This chain joins TRBV29-1 and TRBJ1-6; D is uncertain. Germline V CDR1 and CDR2: SQVTM, ANQGSEA. Trimming shortened V by 4 bases and J by 3 bases, and 13 bases separated the two germline ends. This CDR3 contains 15 residues. CDR3 in DNA: TGCAGCGTTGCTGACGGAGAAGGCTATAATTCACCCCTCCACTTT. Encoded protein: CSVADGEGYNSPLHF.

The gene calls are TRBV10-3 and TRBJ2-1, with 9 bases that match TRBD2. CDR1 and CDR2 from the germline V gene are ENHRY and SYGVKD. Trimming removed 4 bases from V and 5 bases from J; junction bases left unmatched: 21. The CDR3 spans 20 residues. This CDR3 is CAISVGVSGGNRGYHNEQFF. In DNA form, the CDR3 reads TGTGCCATCAGTGTTGGTGTTAGCGGGGGCAATAGGGGGTACCACAATGAGCAGTTCTTC.

This sequence joins TRBV19 and TRBJ1-5; D is uncertain. Germline CDR1 LNHDA, CDR2 SQIVND (reference sequence). V gave up 3 bases and J gave up 3 bases, with 15 bases separating them. This CDR3 is built from 16 residues. The chain's CDR3 is CASSMGRPLNNQPQHF. The DNA of the CDR3 is TGTGCCAGTAGTATGGGCAGACCCTTAAACAATCAGCCCCAGCATTTT. Using reference TRBV19 and TRBJ1-5 for the parts outside the CDR3, the full variable domain is DGGITQSPKYLFRKEGQNVTLSCEQNLNHDAMYWYRQDPGQGLRLIYYSQIVNDFQKGDIAEGYSVSREKKESFPLTVTSAQKNPTAFYLCASSMGRPLNNQPQHFGDGTRLSIL.

This clone has just one count. J is TRBJ2-1 and V is TRBV2; D gene uncertain. Germline V gene data show CDR1 as SNHLY and CDR2 as FYNNEI. CDR3 length: 11 residues. V was clipped by 4 bases and J by 16 bases, with 14 bases between them. The CDR3 reads CASSGAVRPFF. In DNA form, the CDR3 reads TGTGCCAGCAGTGGGGCCGTCCGCCCTTTCTTC. The complete variable domain, with remaining parts taken from reference TRBV2 and TRBJ2-1, reads EPEVTQTPSHQVTQMGQEVILRCVPISNHLYFYWYRQILGQKVEFLVSFYNNEISEKSEIFDDQFSVERPDGSNFTLKIRSTKLEDSAMYFCASSGAVRPFFGPGTRLTVL.

The chain combines TRBV7-2 with TRBJ2-6; tentatively, D is TRBD2 (5 bases). V shed 4 bases and J shed 2 bases, with 9 bases lying between them. The CDR3 covers 15 residues. Per germline, CDR1 SGHTA and CDR2 FQGNSA. CDR3: CASSSGGAGANVLTF. CDR3 nucleotide sequence: TGTGCCAGCAGCTCCGGAGGTGCTGGGGCCAACGTCCTGACTTTC.

This chain uses TRBV5-8 with TRBJ1-5, with D unresolved. The V end lost 4 bases, the J end lost 6 bases, and 8 bases lay between the germline ends. Looked up from germline, CDR1 is SGHTS and CDR2 is YDEGEE. CDR3 size: 12 residues. CDR3 region: CASSGDFQPQHF. As DNA, the CDR3 is TGTGCCAGCAGCGGAGATTTTCAGCCCCAGCATTTT. The entire variable domain, with the rest obtained from reference TRBV5-8 and TRBJ1-5, is as follows: EAGVTQSPTHLIKTRGQQATLRCSPISGHTSVYWYQQALGLGLQFLLWYDEGEERNRGNFPPRFSGRQFPNYSSELNVNALELEDSALYLCASSGDFQPQHFGDGTRLSIL.

The J gene is TRBJ2-3, the V gene TRBV11-2; 9 nucleotides line up with TRBD2. The germline gives CDR1 SGHAT, CDR2 FQNNGV. V lost 2 bases to trimming and J lost 7 bases; unmatched junction nucleotides: 13. CDR3 length equals 17 residues. In DNA, the CDR3 is TGTGCCAGCAGCTTAACCCCCGGCGGCGGGGGGGAAAATACGCAGTATTTT. Residues: CASSLTPGGGGENTQYF.

This rearrangement joins TRBV7-2 to TRBJ2-7, with D perhaps being TRBD1 or TRBD2 (6 bases each). Trimming removed 1 base from V and 2 bases from J, with 9 bases in between. The CDR3 is 14 amino acids. Germline V gene sequence: CDR1 SGHTA, CDR2 FQGNSA. Here the CDR3 reads CASSLVGGTYEQYF. The CDR3 DNA reads TGTGCCAGCAGCTTAGTAGGGGGGACCTACGAGCAGTACTTC. The full variable domain, completed using reference TRBV7-2 and TRBJ2-7, is GAGVSQSPSNKVTEKGKDVELRCDPISGHTALYWYRQSLGQGLEFLIYFQGNSAPDKSGLPSDRFSAERTGGSVSTLTIQRTQQEDSAVYLCASSLVGGTYEQYFGPGTRLTVT.

V is TRBV4-1 and J is TRBJ1-5; D gene unclear. V lost 0 bases to trimming and J lost 5 bases, with 5 bases between them. Germline assignment: CDR1 MGHRA and CDR2 YSYEKL. The CDR3 spans 13 residues. The CDR3 DNA follows: TGCGCCAGCAGCCAAGATGTAGATCAGCCCCAGCATTTT. It translates to CASSQDVDQPQHF.

The chain joins TRBV5-1 to TRBJ1-3; D not certain. The CDR3 sequence is 16 residues long. Germline loops: CDR1 SGHRS, CDR2 YFSETQ. The V gene lost 0 bases and the J gene lost 4 bases, with 14 bases spanning the gap. The DNA for the CDR3 is TGCGCCAGCAGCTTGGATACATCCTTGCGGGGAAACACCATATATTTT. Its translation is CASSLDTSLRGNTIYF.

CDR3 nucleotides: TGTGCCAGCAGTCCTAGCGGGGGGGCATCGGAGACCCAGTACTTC. Protein sequence: CASSPSGGASETQYF. This chain connects TRBV6-1 to TRBJ2-5; 12 bases are a match to TRBD2. V lost 5 bases, J lost 5 bases, and 6 bases stayed unmatched. Germline assignment: CDR1 MNHNS and CDR2 SASEGT. The CDR3 length is 15 residues.

This clone was seen a single time. The chain employs TRBV4-2 and TRBJ1-5; no clear D gene. This CDR3 contains 15 residues. Germline V CDR1 and CDR2: LGHNA, YNFKEQ. V lost 1 base, J lost 3 bases, and 10 bases lay in between. In DNA, the CDR3 is TGTGCCAGCAGCCAAGTGGCAACAGCCAATCAGCCCCAGCATTTT. Translating it yields CASSQVATANQPQHF.

This clone was counted only a few times. The chain joins TRBV7-2 to TRBJ2-2; 10 bases align to TRBD2. The CDR3 runs to 16 residues. Per germline, CDR1 SGHTA and CDR2 FQGNSA. V lost 6 bases to trimming and J lost 8 bases; unmatched junction nucleotides: 12. In DNA, the CDR3 is TGTGCCAGCAGTATAGCGGGAGGCCCCATGAGGGGGGAGCTGTTTTTT. Translated, it gives CASSIAGGPMRGELFF.

This chain uses TRBV5-6 with TRBJ2-3, with 10 bases lining up with TRBD1. CDR3 length equals 16 residues. V gave up 0 bases and J gave up 3 bases; unmatched junction bases: 4. Germline CDR1 SGHDT, CDR2 YYEEEE. The chain's CDR3 is CASSLATGGFTDTQYF. CDR3 nucleotides: TGTGCCAGCAGCTTGGCGACAGGGGGCTTTACAGATACGCAGTATTTT.

The chain employs TRBV28 and TRBJ1-1; D gene uncertain. Germline V gene data show CDR1 as MDHEN and CDR2 as SYDVKM. Trimming cost V 8 bases and J 0 bases, with 16 bases left between them. The CDR3 runs to 15 residues. The CDR3 is CASSYRTGMNTEAFF. CDR3 sequence (DNA): TGTGCCAGCTCTTACCGGACGGGTATGAACACTGAAGCTTTCTTT.

The chain recombines TRBV27 with TRBJ2-3; D is undetermined. This CDR3 has 14 amino acids. V shed 1 base and J shed 0 bases, with 5 bases lying between them. Germline V gene data show CDR1 as MNHEY and CDR2 as SMNVEV (reference sequence). CDR3 protein: CASSLWPSTDTQYF. Written as DNA, the CDR3 is TGTGCCAGCAGTTTATGGCCGAGCACAGATACGCAGTATTTT.

This chain joins TRBV27 and TRBJ2-7; no reliable D call. The CDR3 length is 12 residues. V lost 6 bases and J 7 bases, leaving 13 bases between the germline ends. CDR1 and CDR2 from the germline V gene are MNHEY and SMNVEV (reference sequence). CDR3 loop: CASRDPSREQYF. The CDR3 region has the DNA TGTGCCAGCAGGGACCCATCCCGAGAGCAGTACTTC.

The CDR3 spells CASSQEQYDTQYF. DNA of the CDR3: TGTGCCAGCTCCCAGGAGCAATACGATACGCAGTATTTT. This chain uses TRBV18 with TRBJ2-3; D unresolved. Germline CDR1 is KGHSH and CDR2 is LQKENI. Deletions cut 6 bases from V and 6 bases from J, with 13 bases between. The CDR3 contains 13 residues.

Only one count was recorded for this clone. The chain links TRBV28 to TRBJ1-2, with 7 positions matching TRBD1. Trimming removed 7 bases from V and 4 bases from J; junction bases left unmatched: 6. CDR3 length equals 13 residues. From germline, CDR1 is MDHEN and CDR2 SYDVKM. CDR3 DNA sequence: TGTGCCAGCACCGAGACAGGGTCCTATGGCTACACCTTC. Protein product: CASTETGSYGYTF.

The genes are TRBV5-1 and TRBJ2-7; TRBD1 matches at 7 bases. The CDR3 has 13 amino acids. The J segment lost 3 bases and the V segment lost 6 bases, leaving 6 bases of the junction unmatched. The germline CDR1 and CDR2 sequences are SGHRS and YFSETQ. The CDR3 DNA sequence: TGCGCCAGCACGAGACAGGGAAACTACGAGCAGTACTTC. Its protein product is CASTRQGNYEQYF.

This chain uses TRBV7-2 with TRBJ2-7, with a possible D match to TRBD2 (6 bases). The CDR3 is made up of 14 amino acids. Trimming cost V 1 base and J 4 bases, with 11 bases left between them. Germline loops: CDR1 SGHTA, CDR2 FQGNSA. DNA of the CDR3: TGTGCCAGCAGCTTAGAGGCGGGATTGTACGAGCAGTACTTC. It codes for CASSLEAGLYEQYF.

V usage is TRBV7-2 and J usage is TRBJ1-4; 7 bases agree with TRBD1. V was pared by 4 bases and J by 4 bases, with 6 bases of the junction left unmatched. CDR1 and CDR2 (germline): SGHTA, FQGNSA. There are 15 residues in the CDR3. CDR3 amino acids: CASSSQGLFNEKLFF. Here the CDR3 DNA reads TGTGCCAGCAGCTCACAGGGGCTCTTTAATGAAAAACTGTTTTTT. Filled out from reference TRBV7-2 and TRBJ1-4, the complete variable domain reads GAGVSQSPSNKVTEKGKDVELRCDPISGHTALYWYRQSLGQGLEFLIYFQGNSAPDKSGLPSDRFSAERTGGSVSTLTIQRTQQEDSAVYLCASSSQGLFNEKLFFGSGTQLSVL.

The gene calls are TRBV6-6 and TRBJ1-1, with D possibly matching TRBD1 (5 bases). The length of the CDR3 is 14 residues. Trimming stripped 4 bases from V and 4 bases from J, with 13 bases between. The V gene's germline CDR1 is MNHNY and CDR2 SVGAGI (reference sequence). CDR3 DNA sequence: TGTGCCAGCAGTTGGACATCCGAGGGCACTGAAGCTTTCTTT. Translation: CASSWTSEGTEAFF.

The chain recombines TRBV28 with TRBJ1-2; D ambiguous. Germline CDR1 is MDHEN and CDR2 is SYDVKM. The CDR3 extends over 15 amino acids. Trimming left V 1 base short and J 0 bases short, with 9 bases between. CDR3 amino acids: CASSLLPGSNYGYTF. The CDR3 coding sequence is TGTGCCAGCAGTTTATTGCCGGGGTCTAACTATGGCTACACCTTC.

The rearrangement links TRBV2 to TRBJ2-3; D not resolved. The CDR3 has 11 amino acids. Germline V CDR1 and CDR2: SNHLY, FYNNEI. Trimming took off 8 bases at V and 2 bases at J, with 5 bases between the two ends. The CDR3 DNA follows: TGTGCCAGCGGGCCCACAGATACGCAGTATTTT. Translated, it gives CASGPTDTQYF.

The chain carries TRBV7-2 and TRBJ2-3, with D possibly TRBD2 on 5 matching bases. V lost 8 bases and J lost 3, with 12 bases in between. The V gene's germline CDR1 is SGHTA and CDR2 FQGNSA. The CDR3 contains 13 residues. Here the CDR3 reads CASGADGTDTQYF. CDR3 nucleotide sequence: TGTGCCAGCGGAGCGGACGGGACAGATACGCAGTATTTT. The variable domain in full, completed from reference TRBV7-2 and TRBJ2-3, reads GAGVSQSPSNKVTEKGKDVELRCDPISGHTALYWYRQSLGQGLEFLIYFQGNSAPDKSGLPSDRFSAERTGGSVSTLTIQRTQQEDSAVYLCASGADGTDTQYFGPGTRLTVL.

The gene calls are TRBV5-4 and TRBJ1-1; 11 bases fit TRBD1. The V gene's germline CDR1 is SGHNT and CDR2 YYREEE (reference sequence). The J segment lost 7 bases and the V segment lost 3 bases, leaving 5 bases of the junction unmatched. The CDR3 is 14 residues long. CDR3: CASSSDRGRGEAFF. CDR3 nucleotide sequence: TGTGCCAGCAGCTCGGACAGGGGGCGGGGTGAAGCTTTCTTT. The full variable domain, with the rest looked up from reference TRBV5-4 and TRBJ1-1, is ETGVTQSPTHLIKTRGQQVTLRCSSQSGHNTVSWYQQALGQGPQFIFQYYREEENGRGNFPPRFSGLQFPNYSSELNVNALELDDSALYLCASSSDRGRGEAFFGQGTRLTVV.